These T cell receptor beta chains were read from a single sample in a study of lymphopenia after photon versus proton radiotherapy. Assay used: immunoSEQ multiplex PCR; TCRdb lists only in-frame clones, some missing. The sample records some 31,000 clones, over 75% being singletons. Specimen: peripheral blood, collected from a patient treated with proton-based radiotherapy. The receptors were sampled from an older woman with pancreatic cancer. CDR3s include the opening cysteine and the closing phenylalanine or tryptophan. Fields, in order: D gene, clone size, V gene, J gene, CDR3 protein, CDR3 DNA. D genes are given only for firm matches. Clone size is not always given. Where it is, it says once, few, many or a class for expanded clones.

d_call: TRBD2
clone_size: NA
v_call: TRBV4-1
j_call: TRBJ2-3
cdr3_aa: CASSQDGPGSGSRPDTQYF
cdr3_nt: TGCGCCAGCAGCCAAGATGGGCCCGGTAGCGGGAGCCGACCAGATACGCAGTATTTT

d_call: NA
clone_size: NA
v_call: TRBV4-2
j_call: TRBJ2-6
cdr3_aa: CASSQDTAASLLGANVLTF
cdr3_nt: TGTGCCAGCAGCCAAGATACCGCAGCCTCTTTATTAGGGGCCAACGTCCTGACTTTC

d_call: TRBD2
clone_size: NA
v_call: TRBV11-3
j_call: TRBJ2-3
cdr3_aa: CASSFLTELAGVSTDTQYF
cdr3_nt: TGTGCCAGCAGCTTCCTGACCGAGCTAGCGGGAGTAAGCACAGATACGCAGTATTTT

d_call: NA
clone_size: NA
v_call: TRBV27
j_call: TRBJ2-7
cdr3_aa: CASSLLGGPLYEQYF
cdr3_nt: TGTGCCAGCAGTTTACTGGGGGGACCCCTATACGAGCAGTACTTC

d_call: NA
clone_size: NA
v_call: TRBV6-5
j_call: TRBJ1-4
cdr3_aa: CASSSESGRNEKLFF
cdr3_nt: TGTGCCAGCAGTTCCGAGTCTGGGAGAAATGAAAAACTGTTTTTT

d_call: NA
clone_size: medium-sized
v_call: TRBV19
j_call: TRBJ2-7
cdr3_aa: CASSTGGEQYF
cdr3_nt: TGTGCCAGTAGTACCGGGGGCGAGCAGTACTTC

d_call: TRBD1
clone_size: NA
v_call: TRBV28
j_call: TRBJ2-3
cdr3_aa: CASSFFTIGTGGSDTQYF
cdr3_nt: TGTGCCAGCAGTTTTTTCACCATCGGGACAGGGGGCTCAGATACGCAGTATTTT

d_call: TRBD2
clone_size: NA
v_call: TRBV5-1
j_call: TRBJ2-2
cdr3_aa: CASNPLAGGPAGELFF
cdr3_nt: TGCGCCAGCAACCCTTTAGCGGGAGGGCCGGCCGGGGAGCTGTTTTTT

d_call: TRBD2
clone_size: NA
v_call: TRBV29-1
j_call: TRBJ2-7
cdr3_aa: CSVRPGLAGSEQYF
cdr3_nt: TGCAGCGTTCGGCCGGGACTAGCGGGTAGCGAGCAGTACTTC

d_call: NA
clone_size: NA
v_call: TRBV7-9
j_call: TRBJ2-3
cdr3_aa: CASSSPEATDTQYF
cdr3_nt: TGTGCCAGCAGCTCGCCAGAAGCCACAGATACGCAGTATTTT

d_call: TRBD2
clone_size: NA
v_call: TRBV5-1
j_call: TRBJ2-7
cdr3_aa: CASSLTRGRPPYEQYF
cdr3_nt: TGCGCCAGCAGCTTGACTCGCGGGAGGCCTCCCTACGAGCAGTACTTC

d_call: NA
clone_size: NA
v_call: TRBV27
j_call: TRBJ2-2
cdr3_aa: CASGLRRETTGELFF
cdr3_nt: TGTGCCAGCGGCCTGCGACGGGAGACCACCGGGGAGCTGTTTTTT

d_call: TRBD1
clone_size: NA
v_call: TRBV4-2
j_call: TRBJ2-2
cdr3_aa: CASSQVGQAAGELFF
cdr3_nt: TGTGCCAGCAGCCAGGTGGGACAGGCGGCCGGGGAGCTGTTTTTT

d_call: NA
clone_size: medium-sized
v_call: TRBV28
j_call: TRBJ1-2
cdr3_aa: CASSPAQAGGYTF
cdr3_nt: TGTGCCAGCAGTCCTGCCCAAGCGGGTGGCTACACCTTC

d_call: TRBD2
clone_size: NA
v_call: TRBV2
j_call: TRBJ2-1
cdr3_aa: CASSPLAGSYNEQFF
cdr3_nt: TGTGCCAGCAGTCCTCTAGCGGGCAGCTACAATGAGCAGTTCTTC

d_call: NA
clone_size: medium-sized
v_call: TRBV4-1
j_call: TRBJ2-7
cdr3_aa: CASSQTDTYEQYF
cdr3_nt: TGCGCCAGCAGCCAAACAGACACCTACGAGCAGTACTTC

d_call: NA
clone_size: NA
v_call: TRBV7-9
j_call: TRBJ2-5
cdr3_aa: CASSLVLETQYF
cdr3_nt: TGTGCCAGCAGCTTAGTTCTGGAGACCCAGTACTTC

d_call: NA
clone_size: once
v_call: TRBV7-2
j_call: TRBJ1-4
cdr3_aa: CASSLGQRATNEKLFF
cdr3_nt: TGTGCCAGCAGCTTAGGACAGAGAGCAACTAATGAAAAACTGTTTTTT

d_call: TRBD1
clone_size: few
v_call: TRBV6-6
j_call: TRBJ1-1
cdr3_aa: CASSGQGSLTEAFF
cdr3_nt: TGTGCCAGCAGTGGACAGGGATCGTTAACTGAAGCTTTCTTT

d_call: NA
clone_size: NA
v_call: TRBV5-4
j_call: TRBJ2-6
cdr3_aa: CASLVPVPDKVGPF
cdr3_nt: TGTGCCAGCCTTGTGCCCGTACCAGACAAAGTCGGGCCATTC

d_call: NA
clone_size: NA
v_call: TRBV28
j_call: TRBJ2-3
cdr3_aa: CASSSDRYSTDTQYF
cdr3_nt: TGTGCCAGCAGTTCCGACAGGTATAGCACAGATACGCAGTATTTT

d_call: NA
clone_size: NA
v_call: TRBV27
j_call: TRBJ2-2
cdr3_aa: CASSFSRARNTGELFF
cdr3_nt: TGTGCCAGCAGTTTTTCGAGGGCACGGAACACCGGGGAGCTGTTTTTT

d_call: NA
clone_size: once
v_call: TRBV6-5
j_call: TRBJ2-7
cdr3_aa: CASTGGHSYEQYF
cdr3_nt: TGTGCCAGCACGGGGGGACACAGCTACGAGCAGTACTTC

d_call: NA
clone_size: NA
v_call: TRBV9
j_call: TRBJ2-1
cdr3_aa: CASSVAPAGEQFF
cdr3_nt: TGTGCCAGCAGCGTAGCTCCGGCGGGTGAGCAGTTCTTC

d_call: NA
clone_size: NA
v_call: TRBV4-1
j_call: TRBJ1-1
cdr3_aa: CASSLIWTAFTEAFF
cdr3_nt: TGCGCCAGCAGCCTCATCTGGACAGCCTTCACTGAAGCTTTCTTT

d_call: TRBD2
clone_size: few
v_call: TRBV27
j_call: TRBJ2-5
cdr3_aa: CASSLTGSGGREETQYF
cdr3_nt: TGTGCCAGCAGTTTAACGGGTAGCGGGGGGAGGGAAGAGACCCAGTACTTC

d_call: NA
clone_size: NA
v_call: TRBV2
j_call: TRBJ2-7
cdr3_aa: CASSGLMGYEQYF
cdr3_nt: TGTGCCAGCAGTGGCCTAATGGGCTACGAGCAGTACTTC

d_call: NA
clone_size: NA
v_call: TRBV30
j_call: TRBJ1-6
cdr3_aa: CAWSVDSLALGSPLHF
cdr3_nt: TGTGCCTGGAGTGTCGACAGCTTGGCCCTAGGTTCACCCCTCCACTTT

d_call: NA
clone_size: NA
v_call: TRBV6-5
j_call: TRBJ2-1
cdr3_aa: CASSVGTGEQFF
cdr3_nt: TGTGCCAGCAGCGTAGGGACGGGTGAGCAGTTCTTC

d_call: TRBD2
clone_size: NA
v_call: TRBV28
j_call: TRBJ2-3
cdr3_aa: CASTQTSGRYTDTQYF
cdr3_nt: TGTGCCAGCACCCAGACTAGCGGGAGGTACACAGATACGCAGTATTTT

d_call: TRBD2
clone_size: NA
v_call: TRBV5-1
j_call: TRBJ2-1
cdr3_aa: CASSLMVSGGLNEQFF
cdr3_nt: TGCGCCAGCAGCTTAATGGTATCGGGAGGGCTAAATGAGCAGTTCTTC

d_call: NA
clone_size: NA
v_call: TRBV19
j_call: TRBJ1-2
cdr3_aa: CAAGPGGYTF
cdr3_nt: TGTGCCGCCGGCCCGGGTGGCTACACCTTC

d_call: NA
clone_size: NA
v_call: TRBV7-2
j_call: TRBJ1-1
cdr3_aa: CASSFRTEHEAFF
cdr3_nt: TGTGCCAGCAGCTTCAGGACAGAGCATGAAGCTTTCTTT

d_call: NA
clone_size: NA
v_call: TRBV7-9
j_call: TRBJ1-1
cdr3_aa: CASSSERWNAFF
cdr3_nt: TGTGCCAGCTCCTCGGAGCGGTGGAATGCTTTCTTT

d_call: TRBD1
clone_size: NA
v_call: TRBV7-3
j_call: TRBJ2-3
cdr3_aa: CASSFTSGQGAQYF
cdr3_nt: TGTGCCAGCAGCTTCACCTCCGGACAGGGGGCGCAGTATTTT

d_call: NA
clone_size: NA
v_call: TRBV30
j_call: TRBJ2-7
cdr3_aa: CAWSVPGPPYEPYF
cdr3_nt: TGTGCCTGGAGTGTCCCCGGTCCCCCCTACGAGCCGTACTTC

d_call: NA
clone_size: NA
v_call: TRBV2
j_call: TRBJ1-4
cdr3_aa: CASEKDLDEKLFF
cdr3_nt: TGTGCCAGCGAGAAGGACTTAGATGAAAAACTGTTTTTT

d_call: TRBD1
clone_size: NA
v_call: TRBV7-2
j_call: TRBJ2-6
cdr3_aa: CASSLGQGNNGANVLTF
cdr3_nt: TGTGCCAGCAGCTTAGGACAGGGTAATAATGGGGCCAACGTCCTGACTTTC

d_call: TRBD2
clone_size: NA
v_call: TRBV2
j_call: TRBJ2-2
cdr3_aa: CASSTGGNTGELFF
cdr3_nt: TGTGCCAGCTCGACGGGAGGGAACACCGGGGAGCTGTTTTTT

d_call: NA
clone_size: NA
v_call: TRBV4-3
j_call: TRBJ2-2
cdr3_aa: CASSQDTPGELFF
cdr3_nt: TGCGCCAGCAGCCAAGATACCCCCGGGGAGCTGTTTTTT

d_call: NA
clone_size: once
v_call: TRBV7-6
j_call: TRBJ2-2
cdr3_aa: CASSWRGNTGELFF
cdr3_nt: TGTGCCAGCAGCTGGCGCGGGAACACCGGGGAGCTGTTTTTT

d_call: TRBD1
clone_size: NA
v_call: TRBV2
j_call: TRBJ2-1
cdr3_aa: CASSPFAPRDRWVNEQFF
cdr3_nt: TGTGCCAGCAGTCCGTTCGCCCCCCGGGACAGGTGGGTCAATGAGCAGTTCTTC

d_call: NA
clone_size: NA
v_call: TRBV18
j_call: TRBJ2-3
cdr3_aa: CASHHGNLAYPDTQYF
cdr3_nt: TGTGCCAGCCACCACGGTAACTTAGCATACCCAGATACGCAGTATTTT

d_call: NA
clone_size: NA
v_call: TRBV7-2
j_call: TRBJ2-3
cdr3_aa: CASSLRAATSDTQYF
cdr3_nt: TGTGCCAGCAGCTTAAGAGCGGCTACCTCGGATACGCAGTATTTT

d_call: TRBD2
clone_size: NA
v_call: TRBV19
j_call: TRBJ2-1
cdr3_aa: CASSTTSGTYNEQFF
cdr3_nt: TGTGCCAGTAGTACGACTAGCGGAACCTACAATGAGCAGTTCTTC

d_call: NA
clone_size: once
v_call: TRBV6-6
j_call: TRBJ2-3
cdr3_aa: CGAGSTDTQYF
cdr3_nt: TGTGGGGCAGGGAGCACAGATACGCAGTATTTT

d_call: NA
clone_size: NA
v_call: TRBV9
j_call: TRBJ2-2
cdr3_aa: CASSGRGDTNTGELFF
cdr3_nt: TGTGCCAGCAGCGGAAGAGGGGATACGAACACCGGGGAGCTGTTTTTT

d_call: TRBD1
clone_size: once
v_call: TRBV7-2
j_call: TRBJ2-5
cdr3_aa: CASRSGTGEETQYF
cdr3_nt: TGTGCCAGCAGGTCCGGGACAGGGGAAGAGACCCAGTACTTC

d_call: TRBD1
clone_size: NA
v_call: TRBV27
j_call: TRBJ1-6
cdr3_aa: CASSWTGRQGQPPLHF
cdr3_nt: TGTGCCAGCAGTTGGACCGGACGACAGGGCCAGCCACCCCTCCACTTT

d_call: TRBD1
clone_size: NA
v_call: TRBV29-1
j_call: TRBJ2-5
cdr3_aa: CSVHGQGARETQYF
cdr3_nt: TGCAGCGTCCACGGACAGGGGGCGCGGGAGACCCAGTACTTC

d_call: NA
clone_size: NA
v_call: TRBV21-1
j_call: TRBJ2-1
cdr3_aa: CASTFPSGSNEQFF
cdr3_nt: TGTGCCAGCACCTTTCCTAGCGGGAGCAATGAGCAGTTCTTC

d_call: TRBD1
clone_size: NA
v_call: TRBV19
j_call: TRBJ1-5
cdr3_aa: CASDPGGGNQPQHF
cdr3_nt: TGTGCCAGTGACCCAGGGGGCGGAAACCAGCCCCAGCATTTT

d_call: NA
clone_size: NA
v_call: TRBV5-1
j_call: TRBJ2-7
cdr3_aa: CASSLDNAEQYF
cdr3_nt: TGCGCCAGCAGCCTGGACAATGCCGAGCAGTACTTC

d_call: TRBD1
clone_size: NA
v_call: TRBV5-1
j_call: TRBJ2-7
cdr3_aa: CASSTDRGEQYF
cdr3_nt: TGCGCCAGCAGCACGGACAGGGGCGAGCAGTACTTC